The T cell receptor beta chain under discussion was sequenced for a study of cytomegalovirus exposure and HLA in healthy donors. Study-level points and caveats: For most subjects, TCR beta sequences were reported to predict HLA-A and HLA-B alleles with accuracy. Immune exposure was documented only through CMV serostatus.

The PCR made use of 60 Vbeta and 13 Jbeta primers. Sequenced by immunoSEQ multiplex PCR; TCRdb stores in-frame clones only, minus some. The sample yields 150,000 to 200,000 clones, around 80% seen once. Comments on this clone: What it binds is not known.

Germline V gives CDR1 MNHEY, CDR2 SVGAGI. The CDR3 runs 14 residues. Trimming cost V 6 bases and J 2 bases; bases outside gene matches: 4. Donors in the study were healthy people who gave bone marrow. The rearrangement uses TRBV6-5 and TRBJ2-5; 9 positions agree with TRBD1. Sequencing was done on a sample of PBMCs. The TCR originated in a woman aged 25 to 39 in good health and CMV-seropositive. This CDR3 is CASSRGTGQETQYF. For the CDR3, the DNA is TGTGCCAGCAGCCGAGGGACAGGGCAAGAGACCCAGTACTTC.